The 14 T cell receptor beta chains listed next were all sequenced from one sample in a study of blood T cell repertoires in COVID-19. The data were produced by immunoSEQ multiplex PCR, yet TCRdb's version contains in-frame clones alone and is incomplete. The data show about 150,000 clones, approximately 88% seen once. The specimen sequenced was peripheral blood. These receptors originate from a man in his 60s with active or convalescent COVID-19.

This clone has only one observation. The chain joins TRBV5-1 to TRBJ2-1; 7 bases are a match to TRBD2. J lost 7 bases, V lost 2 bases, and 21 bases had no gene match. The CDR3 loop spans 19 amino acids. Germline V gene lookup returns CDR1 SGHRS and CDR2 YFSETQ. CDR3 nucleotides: TGCGCCAGCAGCTTACCTACCCGGACTAGGAGGCCCTGGTTAAATGAGCAGTTCTTC. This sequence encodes CASSLPTRTRRPWLNEQFF.

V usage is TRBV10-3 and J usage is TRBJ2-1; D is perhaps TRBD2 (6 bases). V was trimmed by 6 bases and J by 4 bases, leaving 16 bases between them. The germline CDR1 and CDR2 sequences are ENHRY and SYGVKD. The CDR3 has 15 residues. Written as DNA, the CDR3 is TGTGCCATCAGCCTGACTGGCGGGGCTTACAATGAGCAGTTCTTC. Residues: CAISLTGGAYNEQFF.

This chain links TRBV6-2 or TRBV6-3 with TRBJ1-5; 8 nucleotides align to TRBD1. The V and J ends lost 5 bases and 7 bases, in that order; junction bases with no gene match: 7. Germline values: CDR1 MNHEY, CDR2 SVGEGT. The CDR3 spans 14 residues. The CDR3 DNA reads TGTGCCAGCAGTAACGACAGGGGAGAACAGCCCCAGCATTTT. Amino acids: CASSNDRGEQPQHF.

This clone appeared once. The CDR3 coding sequence is TGCGCCAGCAGCTATCTAGCGGGAGCCCCCACCGGGGAGCTGTTTTTT. Translating gives CASSYLAGAPTGELFF. The chain recombines TRBV5-1 with TRBJ2-2; 10 nucleotides agree with TRBD2. The CDR3 runs 16 residues. Germline trimming cut 3 bases from V and 4 bases from J; bases unmatched to any gene: 6. Germline assignment: CDR1 SGHRS and CDR2 YFSETQ.

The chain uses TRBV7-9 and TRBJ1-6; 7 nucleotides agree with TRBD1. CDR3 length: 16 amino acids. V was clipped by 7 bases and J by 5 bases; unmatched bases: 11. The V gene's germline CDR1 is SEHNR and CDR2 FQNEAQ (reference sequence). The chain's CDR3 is CASTPPADRDNSPLHF. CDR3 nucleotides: TGTGCCAGCACCCCGCCGGCCGACAGGGATAATTCACCCCTCCACTTT.

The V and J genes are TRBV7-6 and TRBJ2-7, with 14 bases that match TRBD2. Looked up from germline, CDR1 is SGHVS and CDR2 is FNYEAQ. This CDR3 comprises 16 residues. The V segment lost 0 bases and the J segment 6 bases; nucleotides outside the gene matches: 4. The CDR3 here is CASSLAGLAGVGEQYF. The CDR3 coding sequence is TGTGCCAGCAGCTTAGCGGGACTAGCGGGAGTAGGCGAGCAGTACTTC.

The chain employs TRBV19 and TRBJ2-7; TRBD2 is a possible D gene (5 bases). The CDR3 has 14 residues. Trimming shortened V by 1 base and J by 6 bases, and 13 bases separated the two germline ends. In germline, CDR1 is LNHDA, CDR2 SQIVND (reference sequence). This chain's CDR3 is CASSIGATGIEQYF. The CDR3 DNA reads TGTGCCAGTAGTATAGGGGCAACGGGAATCGAGCAGTACTTC.

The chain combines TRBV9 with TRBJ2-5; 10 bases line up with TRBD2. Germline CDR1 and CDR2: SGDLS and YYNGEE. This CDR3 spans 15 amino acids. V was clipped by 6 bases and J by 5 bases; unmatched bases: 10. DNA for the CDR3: TGTGCCAGCAACCCTAGCGGGAGTGGGGGGGAGACCCAGTACTTC. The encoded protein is CASNPSGSGGETQYF.

For the CDR3, the DNA is TGCGCCAGCAGTGATTACAGGGGGACTGAAGCTTTCTTT. Amino acids: CASSDYRGTEAFF. The rearrangement links TRBV10-1 to TRBJ1-1, with 8 bases matching TRBD1. The V and J ends lost 3 bases and 5 bases, in that order; junction bases with no gene match: 2. Per the germline V gene, CDR1 is WNHNN and CDR2 is SYGVQD (reference sequence). There are 13 residues in the CDR3.

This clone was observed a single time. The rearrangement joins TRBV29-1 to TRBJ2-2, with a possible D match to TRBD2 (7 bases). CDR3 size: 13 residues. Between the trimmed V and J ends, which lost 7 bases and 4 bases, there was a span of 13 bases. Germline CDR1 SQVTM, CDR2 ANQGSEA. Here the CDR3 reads CSGLRGGTGELFF. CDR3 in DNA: TGCAGCGGCCTAAGGGGGGGCACCGGGGAGCTGTTTTTT.

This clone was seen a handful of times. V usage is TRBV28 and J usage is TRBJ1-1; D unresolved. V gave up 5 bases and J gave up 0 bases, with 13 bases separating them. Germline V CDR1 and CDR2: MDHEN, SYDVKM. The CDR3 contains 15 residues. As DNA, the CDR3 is TGTGCCAGCAGTCTGGGGAGTTTGGTGAACACTGAAGCTTTCTTT. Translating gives CASSLGSLVNTEAFF.

For the CDR3, the DNA is TGTGCCAGCAGCCTCCGAGGGGGCCGCACAGATACGCAGTATTTT. Amino acids: CASSLRGGRTDTQYF. The chain links TRBV7-3 to TRBJ2-3, with 7 nucleotides matching TRBD1. CDR3 size: 15 residues. The ends lost 5 bases at V and 1 base at J; junction bases unmatched: 6. The germline V gene encodes CDR1 SGHTA and CDR2 FQGTGA.

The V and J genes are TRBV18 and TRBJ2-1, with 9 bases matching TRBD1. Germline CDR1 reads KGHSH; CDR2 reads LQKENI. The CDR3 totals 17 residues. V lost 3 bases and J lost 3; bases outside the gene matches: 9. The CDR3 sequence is CASSPVRGTGIYNEQFF. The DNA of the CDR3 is TGTGCCAGCTCACCGGTTCGGGGGACAGGGATCTACAATGAGCAGTTCTTC.

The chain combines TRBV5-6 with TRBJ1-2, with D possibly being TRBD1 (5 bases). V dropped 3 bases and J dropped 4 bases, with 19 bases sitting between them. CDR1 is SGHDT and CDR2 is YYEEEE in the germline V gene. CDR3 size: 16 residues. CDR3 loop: CASSSTASQGIYGYTF. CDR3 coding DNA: TGTGCCAGCAGCTCGACAGCCTCACAAGGGATCTATGGCTACACCTTC.